These 12 T cell receptor beta chains were sequenced from one sample in a study of blood T cell repertoires in COVID-19. The assay was immunoSEQ multiplex PCR, and TCRdb's table has in-frame clones only and misses some. The repertoire holds about 140,000 clones, around four fifths seen once, with about 5.1% in the top ten. The source material was peripheral blood. The receptors shown here come from a human donor in a cohort sampled during active COVID-19.

V gene TRBV7-3 combines with J gene TRBJ2-3, with 12 bases aligning to TRBD2. From germline, CDR1 is SGHTA and CDR2 FQGTGA. The CDR3 sequence is 18 residues long. With 4 bases clipped from V and 6 bases from J, the junction kept 14 bases outside the gene matches. This CDR3 is CASSSQPPLAGGLDTQYF. For the CDR3, the DNA is TGTGCCAGCAGCTCGCAACCTCCTCTAGCGGGGGGGTTGGATACGCAGTATTTT.

This chain links TRBV27 with TRBJ1-6; D not certain. Between the trimmed V and J ends, which lost 2 bases and 5 bases, there was a span of 10 bases. Per germline, CDR1 MNHEY and CDR2 SMNVEV (reference sequence). There are 15 residues in the CDR3. CDR3 sequence reads: CASSLEGMNNSPLHF. The DNA for the CDR3 is TGTGCCAGCAGTTTAGAGGGAATGAATAATTCACCCCTCCACTTT.

The chain uses TRBV6-6 and TRBJ2-3; 11 bases agree with TRBD1. Germline loops: CDR1 MNHNY, CDR2 SVGAGI (reference sequence). V was pared by 5 bases and J by 2 bases, with 9 bases of the junction left unmatched. The CDR3 consists of 17 residues. The chain's CDR3 is CASSRRDRGGVTDTQYF. The CDR3 nucleotides are TGTGCCAGCAGTCGGAGGGACAGGGGGGGAGTCACAGATACGCAGTATTTT.

This chain connects TRBV18 to TRBJ2-3; the match to TRBD1 covers 7 bases. Germline V gene data show CDR1 as KGHSH and CDR2 as LQKENI. This CDR3 has 16 amino acids. V gave up 0 bases and J gave up 8 bases; unmatched junction bases: 11. The CDR3 coding sequence is TGTGCCAGCTCACCACCTCCGACAGGGACATCGGTTACGCAGTATTTT. As protein: CASSPPPTGTSVTQYF. The entire variable domain, with the rest obtained from reference TRBV18 and TRBJ2-3, is as follows: NAGVMQNPRHLVRRRGQEARLRCSPMKGHSHVYWYRQLPEEGLKFMVYLQKENIIDESGMPKERFSAEFPKEGPSILRIQQVVRGDSAAYFCASSPPPTGTSVTQYFGPGTRLTVL.

This rearrangement joins TRBV6-4 to TRBJ1-2, with a tentative D call TRBD1 (5 bases). The V gene lost 5 bases and the J gene lost 4 bases, with 14 bases spanning the gap. Germline loops: CDR1 MRHNA, CDR2 SNTAGT. CDR3 length: 14 residues. The CDR3: CASSLDGGSYGYTF. The CDR3 nucleotides read TGTGCCAGCAGTCTAGACGGGGGGAGCTATGGCTACACCTTC.

The chain employs TRBV6-2 or TRBV6-3 and TRBJ2-7, with a weak D call TRBD2 (6 bases). Germline values: CDR1 MNHEY, CDR2 SVGEGT. With 5 bases removed from V and 6 bases from J, the gap between germline ends came to 14 bases. This CDR3 spans 13 amino acids. The CDR3, as DNA: TGTGCCAGCAGTAGAGAACTGGGGGGCGAGCAGTACGTC. Encoded protein: CASSRELGGEQYV.

The V call is TRBV11-3, the J call TRBJ2-2, with 9 bases lining up with TRBD1. V shed 6 bases, J shed 5 bases, and the junction held 10 bases outside the gene matches. This CDR3 spans 16 amino acids. The germline V gene has CDR1 SGHNT and CDR2 YENEEA. The CDR3 nucleotides are TGTGCCAGCAGTTATTCTTGGGACAGGGATACCGGGGAGCTGTTTTTT. It encodes CASSYSWDRDTGELFF.

The chain uses TRBV6-5 and TRBJ1-5; unclear D gene. Trimming took off 0 bases at V and 7 bases at J, with 13 bases between the two ends. The CDR3 has 15 residues. The germline V gene encodes CDR1 MNHEY and CDR2 SVGAGI. CDR3 in amino acids: CASSYSASPGQPQHF. The CDR3 DNA is TGTGCCAGCAGTTACTCGGCCTCTCCGGGACAGCCCCAGCATTTT.

The rearrangement links TRBV21-1 to TRBJ2-3; TRBD1, the table's D call, was not compared with the DNA. TRBV21-1 corresponds to a pseudogene. This CDR3 region has 16 residues. CDR3 sequence (DNA): TGTGCCAGCAGCCTTCCGACAGGGTTTGCCGAAGATACGCAGTATTTT. As protein: CASSLPTGFAEDTQYF.

Of note for this clone: Within the sample, other DNA sequences also encode this same CDR3. This chain connects TRBV9 to TRBJ2-5; 14 bases agree with TRBD2. The J segment lost 4 bases and the V segment lost 2 bases, leaving 1 base of the junction unmatched. Per germline, CDR1 SGDLS and CDR2 YYNGEE. The CDR3 extends over 15 amino acids. CDR3 sequence: CASSVGLAGGETQYF. DNA for the CDR3: TGTGCCAGCAGCGTCGGACTAGCGGGAGGAGAGACCCAGTACTTC.

J is TRBJ2-5 and V is TRBV6-5; TRBD1 matches 7 bases. The CDR3 is 14 residues long. The J segment lost 1 base and the V segment lost 5 bases, leaving 4 bases of the junction unmatched. In germline, CDR1 is MNHEY, CDR2 SVGAGI. The DNA for the CDR3 is TGTGCCAGCAGTCCGGACAGGAGCCAAGAGACCCAGTACTTC. Encoded protein: CASSPDRSQETQYF.

V gene TRBV19 combines with J gene TRBJ2-1; possible D gene TRBD2, 6 bases. The CDR3 has 15 amino acids. CDR1 is LNHDA and CDR2 is SQIVND in the germline V gene (reference sequence). The germline V and J ends were trimmed by 3 bases and 4 bases, with 13 bases remaining between them. CDR3 coding DNA: TGTGCCAGTAGTATGGAGGGGCCCAAATACAATGAGCAGTTCTTC. Translated: CASSMEGPKYNEQFF.